This T cell receptor beta chain was sequenced for a study of cytomegalovirus exposure and HLA in healthy donors. Study results and limitations: TCR beta chains associated with HLA were, in a later analysis, more clonally expanded than equally common others. Per a later analysis, under 20,000 TCR beta sequences showed association with HLA alleles at 0.05 false discovery rate.

The ends were cut back, 6 bases at V and 1 base at J, with 15 bases in the middle. The CDR3 has 15 residues. Germline V gene sequence: CDR1 MNHEY, CDR2 SVGAGI. The PCR ran on 60 Vbeta and 13 Jbeta primers. The assay was immunoSEQ multiplex PCR, and TCRdb's table has in-frame clones only and misses some. The sample table sets out 96,000 or so clones. A note on this clone: Its antigen is still unknown.

The TCR comes from a girl under 18 in good health and CMV-seropositive. J is TRBJ1-1 and V is TRBV6-5, with D unresolved. What was sequenced was PBMCs. The CDR3 DNA follows: TGTGCCAGCAGACTGACAATTCGGGGGAACACTGAAGCTTTCTTT. Protein sequence: CASRLTIRGNTEAFF.